One sample yielded the 26 T cell receptor beta chains listed below, sequenced in a study of blood T cells in healthy people across ages. Then a second PCR, running roughly 7 to 12 cycles, was carried out with a sample-barcoded 5' primer and a J-beta primer mix. TCRdb analysed the 5' RACE reads with MiXCR anew, one entry per CDR3 protein. Among 500,000 to 650,000 distinct CDR3 sequences listed, around 27% were seen once. These data also featured in a second study, about T cells of mothers and their children.

The source material was blood. The origin of the receptors is a boy aged 2 to 10 in good health.

The chain carries TRBV5-4 and TRBJ2-4; D gene uncertain. V dropped 4 bases and J dropped 5 bases, with 7 bases sitting between them. The germline gives CDR1 SGHNT, CDR2 YYREEE (reference sequence). The CDR3 spans 12 residues. The CDR3 DNA is TGTGCCAGCAGCGCCGACCAAAACATTCAGTACTTC. It encodes CASSADQNIQYF.

The chain combines TRBV29-1 with TRBJ2-2, with D perhaps matching TRBD2 (6 bases). The CDR3 is made up of 12 amino acids. Germline CDR1 SQVTM, CDR2 ANQGSEA. Trimming removed 7 bases at V and 3 bases at J, with 9 bases between. The CDR3 loop is CSGLEDTGELFF. In nucleotides, the CDR3 is TGCAGCGGACTAGAGGACACCGGGGAGCTGTTTTTT.

This clonotype was counted only a few times. This sequence joins TRBV4-2 and TRBJ2-7; possibly TRBD2 for D (6 bases). This CDR3 spans 15 amino acids. Germline CDR1 LGHNA, CDR2 YNFKEQ. The germline V and J ends were trimmed by 0 bases and 3 bases, with 12 bases remaining between them. The CDR3 nucleotides read TGTGCCAGCAGCCAAGAGGGGCGGGAAGGCTACGAGCAGTACTTC. It codes for CASSQEGREGYEQYF.

V is TRBV4-1 and J is TRBJ1-2; unclear D gene. Trimming took 2 bases from V and 8 from J, leaving 12 bases between them. Germline CDR1 is MGHRA and CDR2 is YSYEKL. The CDR3 loop spans 13 amino acids. In DNA form, the CDR3 reads TGCGCCAGCAGCCAACACATACGAGGAGGCTACACCTTC. It yields the protein CASSQHIRGGYTF.

This clonotype was detected only a few times. The rearrangement uses TRBV3-1 and TRBJ2-1; D is unclear. The CDR3 runs 12 residues. Germline V gene lookup returns CDR1 LGHDT and CDR2 YNNKEL (reference sequence). The V end lost 8 bases, the J end lost 0 bases, and 5 bases lay between the germline ends. The CDR3 DNA reads as TGTGCCAGCTTAAGCTCCTACAATGAGCAGTTCTTC. Translation gives CASLSSYNEQFF.

CDR3 sequence: CSVGLANIDTQYF. Written as DNA, the CDR3 is TGCAGTGTAGGGCTAGCGAATATAGATACGCAGTATTTT. The V gene is TRBV20-1, the J gene TRBJ2-3; weak D call: TRBD2 (6 bases). The CDR3 consists of 13 residues. With 7 bases removed from V and 5 bases from J, the gap between germline ends came to 16 bases. Looked up from germline, CDR1 is DFQATT and CDR2 is SNEGSKA (reference sequence).

This chain joins TRBV7-9 and TRBJ1-2; D gene ambiguous. CDR1 and CDR2 (germline): SEHNR, FQNEAQ (reference sequence). The CDR3 is made up of 15 amino acids. V was pared by 1 base and J by 6 bases, with 15 bases between. CDR3 sequence: CASSLERLRVDGYTF. CDR3 sequence (DNA): TGTGCCAGCAGCTTAGAGCGGCTGAGAGTCGATGGCTACACCTTC.

The sample holds one count of this clonotype. The chain employs TRBV6-5 and TRBJ1-2, with a tentative D call TRBD1 (5 bases). The ends were cut back, 6 bases at V and 6 bases at J, with 14 bases in the middle. Germline V gene data show CDR1 as MNHEY and CDR2 as SVGAGI. The CDR3 has 13 amino acids. The CDR3 protein is CASSRGREDGYTF. In DNA form, the CDR3 reads TGTGCCAGCAGCCGTGGCAGGGAGGATGGCTACACCTTC.

V and J are TRBV11-2 and TRBJ1-1; 9 positions agree with TRBD1. CDR3 length: 15 amino acids. V trimming: 5 bases; J trimming: 4 bases; junction bases outside the gene matches: 8. Germline V lookup: CDR1 SGHAT, CDR2 FQNNGV. CDR3 sequence: CASSSRDRASTEAFF. The CDR3 DNA sequence: TGTGCCAGCAGCAGCCGGGACAGGGCTTCCACTGAAGCTTTCTTT.

This clonotype was detected only a few times. The J gene is TRBJ1-3, the V gene TRBV10-2; TRBD1 matches 8 bases. The CDR3 consists of 15 residues. Germline CDR1 is WSHSY and CDR2 is SAAADI. After removal of 7 bases from V and 3 bases from J, the junction contained 8 bases not matched to a gene. The CDR3, as DNA: TGCGCCAGCATCCCAGGGGGCTTGAGTGGAAACACCATATATTTT. Protein: CASIPGGLSGNTIYF.

V is TRBV12-3 or TRBV12-4 and J is TRBJ1-2; D unresolved. The CDR3 is 15 amino acids. Between the trimmed V and J ends, which lost 6 bases and 4 bases, there was a span of 18 bases. In nucleotides, the CDR3 is TGTGCCAGCAGCCCTTCCCACAGTGCCTCCTATGGCTACACCTTC. This codes for CASSPSHSASYGYTF.

The CDR3 bases are TGTGCCAGCAGCTTAAAGCCAACCGGGGGGCAGGAGTATGGCTACACCTTC. Translating gives CASSLKPTGGQEYGYTF. V gene TRBV7-2 combines with J gene TRBJ1-2; D is perhaps TRBD1 (6 bases). V was trimmed by 2 bases and J by 5 bases, leaving 21 bases between them. CDR3 length: 17 amino acids. In germline, CDR1 is SGHTA, CDR2 FQGNSA.

This chain connects TRBV6-5 to TRBJ1-3; no firm D call. The V end was cut by 2 bases, the J end by 4 bases, with 9 bases between. Germline values: CDR1 MNHEY, CDR2 SVGAGI. The length of the CDR3 is 14 residues. The CDR3 spells CASSYRMGGNTIYF. The CDR3 DNA reads as TGTGCCAGCAGTTACCGGATGGGAGGAAACACCATATATTTT.

The chain combines TRBV15 with TRBJ2-1; tentatively, D is TRBD1 (5 bases). The V gene lost 0 bases and the J gene lost 3 bases, with 12 bases spanning the gap. CDR3 length equals 16 residues. Germline CDR1 LNHNV, CDR2 YYDKDF (reference sequence). The CDR3 sequence: CATSRDLGPGYNEQFF. In nucleotides, the CDR3 is TGTGCCACCAGCAGAGATTTGGGGCCGGGCTACAATGAGCAGTTCTTC.

The genes are TRBV6-2 or TRBV6-3 and TRBJ1-5, with D tentatively TRBD1 (6 bases). This CDR3 contains 14 residues. V was shortened by 7 bases and J by 6 bases, with 16 bases between the two germline ends. CDR1 and CDR2 (germline): MNHEY, SVGEGT. The CDR3 region has the DNA TGTGCCAGCATCAACGGGGGGGCTGGTCAGCCCCAGCATTTT. Protein sequence: CASINGGAGQPQHF.

The CDR3 reads CASSTGTGNYGYTF. The DNA for the CDR3 is TGTGCCAGCAGTACCGGGACAGGGAACTATGGCTACACCTTC. The V call is TRBV27, the J call TRBJ1-2; 9 nucleotides match TRBD1. The germline gives CDR1 MNHEY, CDR2 SMNVEV (reference sequence). The CDR3 length is 14 residues. V dropped 5 bases and J dropped 2; count of bases not matched to a gene: 3.

The chain uses TRBV7-9 and TRBJ2-2; no reliable D call. The CDR3 totals 15 residues. The V and J ends lost 5 bases and 5 bases respectively, with 15 bases between them. In germline, CDR1 is SEHNR, CDR2 FQNEAQ (reference sequence). CDR3 amino acids: CASSLTTGQTGELFF. DNA of the CDR3: TGTGCCAGCAGCCTGACGACGGGTCAGACCGGGGAGCTGTTTTTT.

This clonotype was detected only a few times. This chain links TRBV20-1 with TRBJ2-7, with D tentatively TRBD1 or TRBD2 (5 bases each). Per germline, CDR1 DFQATT and CDR2 SNEGSKA (reference sequence). CDR3 length: 13 residues. Trimming left V 6 bases short and J 3 bases short, with 15 bases between. In DNA form, the CDR3 reads TGCAGTGCCAGTGGGGACGCTTACTACGAGCAGTACTTC. Its protein product is CSASGDAYYEQYF.

The V and J genes are TRBV20-1 and TRBJ2-5, with 9 nucleotides matching TRBD2. The junction had 3 bases not matched to a gene; V was cut back by 5 bases and J by 2 bases. Germline V gene data show CDR1 as DFQATT and CDR2 as SNEGSKA (reference sequence). There are 13 residues in the CDR3. Here the CDR3 reads CSAPSGEQETQYF. Written as DNA, the CDR3 is TGCAGTGCTCCTAGCGGGGAGCAAGAGACCCAGTACTTC.

This rearrangement joins TRBV14 to TRBJ2-3; D is ambiguous. V lost 2 bases and J lost 0, with 6 bases in between. Germline values: CDR1 SGHDN, CDR2 FVKESK. The CDR3 runs to 14 residues. CDR3 sequence (DNA): TGTGCCAGCAGCCAACGAACAAGCACAGATACGCAGTATTTT. Translation gives CASSQRTSTDTQYF. Full variable domain (missing parts from reference TRBV14 and TRBJ2-3): EAGVTQFPSHSVIEKGQTVTLRCDPISGHDNLYWYRRVMGKEIKFLLHFVKESKQDESGMPNNRFLAERTGGTYSTLKVQPAELEDSGVYFCASSQRTSTDTQYFGPGTRLTVL.

This clonotype has only a few counts. This chain joins TRBV7-9 and TRBJ2-7; no clear D. CDR1 is SEHNR and CDR2 is FQNEAQ in the germline V gene (reference sequence). Between the trimmed V and J ends, which lost 1 base and 4 bases, there was a span of 8 bases. The CDR3 loop spans 13 amino acids. The CDR3, as DNA: TGTGCCAGCAGCTTAGGGTCCGTTTACGAGCAGTACTTC. It codes for CASSLGSVYEQYF.

The rearrangement joins TRBV7-2 to TRBJ1-4; D may be TRBD1 (5 bases). Germline V gene sequence: CDR1 SGHTA, CDR2 FQGNSA. This CDR3 comprises 14 residues. V was shortened by 0 bases and J by 5 bases, with 7 bases between the two germline ends. The CDR3 spells CASSLAKGNEKLFF. DNA for the CDR3: TGTGCCAGCAGCTTAGCAAAGGGGAATGAAAAACTGTTTTTT. Using reference TRBV7-2 and TRBJ1-4 for the parts outside the CDR3, the full variable domain is GAGVSQSPSNKVTEKGKDVELRCDPISGHTALYWYRQSLGQGLEFLIYFQGNSAPDKSGLPSDRFSAERTGGSVSTLTIQRTQQEDSAVYLCASSLAKGNEKLFFGSGTQLSVL.

The table lists this clonotype with many counts. The rearrangement links TRBV2 to TRBJ2-7; unclear D gene. Germline V lookup: CDR1 SNHLY, CDR2 FYNNEI. V was clipped by 3 bases and J by 1 base, with 10 bases between them. This CDR3 has 14 amino acids. The CDR3 DNA follows: TGTGCCAGCAGTGAGGGGTCCTTATCCTACGAGCAGTACTTC. It codes for CASSEGSLSYEQYF.

V and J are TRBV15 and TRBJ2-7; D is unclear. CDR3 length: 13 amino acids. CDR1 is LNHNV, CDR2 YYDKDF, per germline (reference sequence). Deletions cut 0 bases from V and 4 bases from J, with 7 bases between. The CDR3 protein is CATSREADYEQYF. The CDR3 nucleotides read TGTGCCACCAGCAGAGAGGCGGATTACGAGCAGTACTTC.

The rearrangement links TRBV6-1 to TRBJ2-5; the match to TRBD2 covers 8 bases. V lost 3 bases to trimming and J lost 1 base; unmatched junction nucleotides: 16. From germline, CDR1 is MNHNS and CDR2 SASEGT. The CDR3 is made up of 19 amino acids. CDR3 in amino acids: CASSDPPIAGKITQETQYF. CDR3 in DNA: TGTGCCAGCAGTGATCCCCCTATAGCGGGGAAAATTACCCAAGAGACCCAGTACTTC.

CDR3 region: CASSATKPGSPIEKLFF. The DNA for the CDR3 is TGCGCCAGCAGCGCAACGAAACCGGGATCACCAATTGAAAAACTGTTTTTT. This sequence joins TRBV5-1 and TRBJ1-4; D is uncertain. The CDR3 is 17 amino acids. The germline gives CDR1 SGHRS, CDR2 YFSETQ. V shed 4 bases and J shed 7 bases, with 23 bases lying between them.